The 8 T cell receptor beta chains presented below share a single source sample, sequenced in a study of radiation and T cells in renal cell carcinoma. Time point denoted: blood 2 weeks post-SBRT. Noted treatment: 15 Gy SBRT to primary tumor, nephrectomy 4 weeks later. The repertoire was sequenced with immunoSEQ multiplex PCR; TCRdb's copy has only in-frame clones and lacks some. Altogether 150,000 to 190,000 clones are present, approximately 88% being singletons, with the ten largest covering under 15%. This specimen was blood, taken from a patient whose treatment included radiotherapy and nephrectomy. Every receptor here comes from a woman aged 50 to 60 with renal cell carcinoma.

This clone was detected only once. The chain combines TRBV6-1 with TRBJ1-4; tentative D call: TRBD1 (6 bases). The CDR3 totals 15 residues. Deletions cut 2 bases from V and 5 bases from J, with 12 bases between. Germline CDR1 reads MNHNS; CDR2 reads SASEGT. The chain's CDR3 is CASSETGRGNEKLFF. Here the CDR3 DNA reads TGTGCCAGCAGTGAAACAGGGCGAGGGAATGAAAAACTGTTTTTT.

This chain connects TRBV29-1 to TRBJ2-3; no definite D call. The germline V gene has CDR1 SQVTM and CDR2 ANQGSEA. This CDR3 comprises 12 residues. Trimming left V 4 bases short and J 2 bases short, with 7 bases between. CDR3 bases: TGCAGCGTTGCAAGGGTCACAGATACGCAGTATTTT. This translates into CSVARVTDTQYF.

The CDR3 DNA is TGCAGCGTTGGCAGGTTGGTCGATTACACCTTC. It translates to CSVGRLVDYTF. The chain has TRBV29-1 and TRBJ1-2; D is unclear. This CDR3 is built from 11 residues. The germline V gene has CDR1 SQVTM and CDR2 ANQGSEA. Trimming took off 4 bases at V and 11 bases at J, with 14 bases between the two ends.

The CDR3 coding sequence is TGTGCCAGCAGCTTAGATAAGGGAGGACAGGGGGATCAGCCCCAGCATTTT. Protein product: CASSLDKGGQGDQPQHF. The rearrangement joins TRBV11-3 to TRBJ1-5; 10 nucleotides match TRBD1. With V trimmed by 0 bases and J by 5 bases, 7 bases remained unmatched. The CDR3 loop spans 17 amino acids. Germline V gene lookup returns CDR1 SGHNT and CDR2 YENEEA.

The chain links TRBV5-8 to TRBJ1-5, with 7 bases that match TRBD1. This CDR3 region has 15 residues. The J segment lost 1 base and the V segment lost 4 bases, leaving 5 bases of the junction unmatched. In germline, CDR1 is SGHTS, CDR2 YDEGEE. The CDR3 loop reads CASSRDSSSNQPQHF. The CDR3 DNA sequence: TGTGCCAGCAGCCGGGACAGTTCCAGCAATCAGCCCCAGCATTTT.

The rearrangement links TRBV7-8 to TRBJ2-5, with 10 bases identical to TRBD2. Losses at the gene ends were 2 bases for V and 5 bases for J; bases not matched to a gene: 8. The CDR3 contains 16 residues. The germline V gene encodes CDR1 SGHVS and CDR2 FQNEAQ. The DNA of the CDR3 is TGTGCCAGCAGCTTAACCCCGGGACTAGCGATGGAGACCCAGTACTTC. Translation: CASSLTPGLAMETQYF.

V and J are TRBV18 and TRBJ1-1; possible D gene TRBD1, 5 bases. This CDR3 comprises 13 residues. Trimming pared 8 bases from V and 7 bases from J, leaving 17 bases between. CDR1 and CDR2 from the germline V gene are KGHSH and LQKENI. The CDR3 region is CASARDAGLEAFF. The CDR3 nucleotides read TGTGCCAGCGCCCGGGACGCAGGCCTTGAAGCTTTCTTT.

This rearrangement joins TRBV19 to TRBJ2-2; no firm D call. V dropped 3 bases and J dropped 0 bases, with 14 bases sitting between them. From germline, CDR1 is LNHDA and CDR2 SQIVND (reference sequence). The CDR3 totals 17 residues. The CDR3 reads CASSIWLTPANTGELFF. As DNA, the CDR3 is TGTGCCAGTAGTATCTGGTTGACGCCAGCGAACACCGGGGAGCTGTTTTTT.